Given below is one T cell receptor beta chain in context. Its antigen is unidentified. The data originate from a study of cytomegalovirus exposure and HLA in healthy donors. Study summary: There were 70 million to 95 million unique TCRs (from HLA-typed donors) in an early data release. The study's findings and limits: The number of N-insertions in an Asian-associated ancestry cluster was reportedly below the 666-donor mean in a later analysis. Researchers left out some V segments, among them TRBV6-2 and TRBV6-3, as indistinguishable.

Vbeta (60) and Jbeta (13) primers were used in the PCR. Profiling relied on immunoSEQ multiplex PCR, and the TCRdb table lists in-frame clones only, not all of them. The sample yields about 240,000 clones, 82% seen once. V was trimmed by 5 bases and J by 1 base, leaving 8 bases between them. This CDR3 region has 14 residues. CDR1 KGHSH and CDR2 LQKENI come from the germline V gene. The J gene is TRBJ2-2, the V gene TRBV18, with a possible D match to TRBD1 (5 bases). Specimen: PBMCs. The clonotype originates from a woman in her 40s in good health and CMV-seropositive. This CDR3 is CASSATGNTGELFF. Here the CDR3 DNA reads TGTGCCAGCTCAGCCACAGGGAACACCGGGGAGCTGTTTTTT. Full variable domain (missing parts from reference TRBV18 and TRBJ2-2): NAGVMQNPRHLVRRRGQEARLRCSPMKGHSHVYWYRQLPEEGLKFMVYLQKENIIDESGMPKERFSAEFPKEGPSILRIQQVVRGDSAAYFCASSATGNTGELFFGEGSRLTVL.